This T cell receptor (beta chain) was documented in a study of beta chain features in type 1 diabetes. General study results and limits: There was a moderate but significant shortening of TCRB CDR3s in all four CD4+ subsets of Type 1 diabetes patients.

This clone occurred once. What it binds is not known. J lost 4 bases, V lost 1 base, and 6 bases had no gene match. The length of the CDR3 is 15 residues. Germline lookup yields CDR1 SEHNR and CDR2 FQNEAQ (reference sequence). Post-sort purity exceeded 95% for all sorted populations. The entirety of the isolated RNA underwent reverse transcription, so expressed TCRB transcripts were sequenced. Measured with immunoSEQ multiplex PCR; TCRdb has only the in-frame clones, and not every one. The sample records over 55,000 clones, around 56% being singletons. Specimen: Tregs from blood. This TCR was recovered from a woman aged 40 to 50 with type 1 diabetes. This chain uses TRBV7-9 with TRBJ1-1, with TRBD1 identical over 7 bases. This CDR3 reads CASSLGQGLSTEAFF. CDR3 sequence (DNA): TGTGCCAGCAGCTTAGGACAGGGTTTGAGCACTGAAGCTTTCTTT.